This paragraph reports one T cell receptor beta chain. Its antigen is currently unknown. One tube held mixed TRB-A and TRB-B primer pools for touch-down PCR. Using the multiplex PCR reads, TCRdb records one entry per CDR3 protein without DNA. This sample carries around 7,200 distinct CDR3 sequences, with approximately 24% going to the ten biggest clones. This sample is drawn from a study of T cell clusters in autoimmune cytopenias. Turning to the study itself: Healthy control donors averaged 56 years of age, with a median of roughly 60 years.

Per germline, CDR1 MNHEY and CDR2 SVGEGT. The CDR3 covers 13 residues. Study results and limitations: TRB repertoire shifts in secondary cytopenia and chronic lymphocytic leukemia mostly reflected lymphoma, not autoimmunity.

TRB was amplified from roughly 0.25 ug of peripheral blood genomic DNA per sample. The data were also submitted as part of a second study, on T cell repertoires in aging, cancer and after chemotherapy. That source notes: Untreated cancer patients had significantly lower blood TCR diversity than age-matched healthy donors. Across the chemotherapy interval, each cancer cohort showed higher median generation probability, suggesting thymic rebound.

This clonotype was obtained from a human donor in good health. This rearrangement joins TRBV6-2 or TRBV6-3 to TRBJ1-1. The sequenced sample consisted of peripheral blood. Here the CDR3 reads CASRSGEGTEAFF.